Sequencing of this T cell receptor beta chain was carried out in a study of T cell changes during pregnancy in multiple sclerosis. The table came from immunoSEQ multiplex PCR; TCRdb's copy has only in-frame clones and leaves some out. Found here are approximately 110,000 clones, 91% of them singletons; the top ten hold about 3%. This clone showed up just once. The material sequenced was peripheral blood, taken after pregnancy. The sequence was obtained from a female donor with multiple sclerosis, enrolled in a pregnancy study.

The CDR3 sequence: CAISESLAGGSYEQYF. The DNA for the CDR3 is TGTGCCATCAGTGAGTCACTAGCGGGGGGTTCCTACGAGCAGTACTTC. The V gene is TRBV10-3, the J gene TRBJ2-7; 12 positions agree with TRBD2. Unmatched junction bases numbered 1, after V lost 0 bases and J lost 1 base. Per germline, CDR1 ENHRY and CDR2 SYGVKD. This CDR3 has 16 residues.